Listed below are T cell receptor beta chains from one sample, sequenced in a study of cytomegalovirus exposure and HLA in healthy donors. The repertoire was sequenced with immunoSEQ multiplex PCR; TCRdb's copy has only in-frame clones and lacks some. The repertoire has 200,000 or so clones, 70% of them found once; the top ten carry approximately 2.5%. Sequenced sample: PBMCs. The receptor set was obtained from a man aged 40-50 years in good health and CMV-seropositive. Both conserved end residues are part of each CDR3. A D gene is named only where the DNA matches it firmly. Clone sizes are given selectively: once, few, many, or a class where the clone is expanded.

abundance	j_gene	v_gene	d_gene	CDR3nt	CDR3aa
.	TRBJ1-5	TRBV4-2	TRBD1	TGTGCCAGCAGCCAAGATGGCGGACAGGGCAATCAGCCCCAGCATTTT	CASSQDGGQGNQPQHF
once	TRBJ1-1	TRBV5-5	TRBD1	TGTGCCAGCAGCTTCCGGGACAGGCCGACTGAAGCTTTCTTT	CASSFRDRPTEAFF
.	TRBJ2-1	TRBV5-4	.	TGTGCCAGCAGCCCCCGAGGTCAGGGAAGTGAGCAGTTCTTC	CASSPRGQGSEQFF
.	TRBJ2-7	TRBV9	.	TGTGCCAGCACCGGGGAGATAGTCTCCTACGAGCAGTACTTC	CASTGEIVSYEQYF
.	TRBJ1-1	TRBV6-5	TRBD1	TGTGCCAGCAGTACTACAGGGGGGGATAACACTGAAGCTTTCTTT	CASSTTGGDNTEAFF
.	TRBJ2-7	TRBV5-1	TRBD1	TGCGCCAGCAGCTGGGGGACAGGCTCCTACGAGCAGTACTTC	CASSWGTGSYEQYF
once	TRBJ2-4	TRBV18	.	TGTGCCAGCTCACCCCAGGGTACCAAAAACATTCAGTACTTC	CASSPQGTKNIQYF
.	TRBJ1-2	TRBV7-2	.	TGTGCCAGCAGCTTGAGCCAGGGTAATTTTATTGGCTACACCTTC	CASSLSQGNFIGYTF
.	TRBJ2-7	TRBV5-1	.	TGCGCCAGCAGCGTTTTAACAGGAGTTAGCGGCTACGAGCAGTACTTC	CASSVLTGVSGYEQYF
few	TRBJ1-2	TRBV19	.	TGTGCCAGTAGTACTCGCACTACGGATGGCTACACCTTC	CASSTRTTDGYTF
.	TRBJ1-2	TRBV5-1	TRBD1	TGCGCCAGCAGCTGGACAGGGGGCAATGGCTACACCTTC	CASSWTGGNGYTF
.	TRBJ2-7	TRBV7-9	.	TGTGCCAGCAGCCAGTGGGAGGGACAACTCTACGAGCAGTACTTC	CASSQWEGQLYEQYF
few	TRBJ2-5	TRBV28	TRBD1	TGTGCCAGCAGTTTACTCAGGGGGCGGGTGGTAGAGACCCAGTACTTC	CASSLLRGRVVETQYF
.	TRBJ1-3	TRBV7-8	.	TGTGCCAGCAGCCAAGACCTAGATGGAAACACCATATATTTT	CASSQDLDGNTIYF
.	TRBJ2-3	TRBV5-1	TRBD2	TGCGCCAGCAGCACGAGGGAGGGGTCCACAGATACGCAGTATTTT	CASSTREGSTDTQYF
.	TRBJ1-1	TRBV7-6	.	TGTGCCAGCAGCAAAGACAGGAACACTGAAGCTTTCTTT	CASSKDRNTEAFF
.	TRBJ2-7	TRBV7-6	TRBD1	TGTGCCAGCTCCACGGACAGGGCCTACGAGCAGTACTTC	CASSTDRAYEQYF
once	TRBJ1-2	TRBV5-4	.	TGTGCCAGCAGCGACAGACAGAACGGTGGCTACACCTTC	CASSDRQNGGYTF
once	TRBJ2-1	TRBV19	TRBD2	TGTGCCAGTAGTATTTCCACCGGGGGGTTCACAGGCAATGAGCAGTTCTTC	CASSISTGGFTGNEQFF
.	TRBJ1-6	TRBV5-1	.	TGCGCCAGCAGCTTGAACGTGCAGAATTCACCCCTCCACTTT	CASSLNVQNSPLHF
.	TRBJ1-4	TRBV4-1	.	TGCGCCAGCAGCCAAGACAGGGAATCGAAAAAACTGTTTTTT	CASSQDRESKKLFF
once	TRBJ2-2	TRBV18	.	TGTGCCAGCTCACCACAACCAGGGGAGAACACCGGGGAGCTGTTTTTT	CASSPQPGENTGELFF
.	TRBJ1-1	TRBV6-5	.	TGTGCCAGCAGTTACTCTACGGCGGCGGAAGCTTTCTTT	CASSYSTAAEAFF
.	TRBJ1-2	TRBV21-1	.	TGTGCCAGCAGCAAACAGGGATGGAATGGCTACACCTTC	CASSKQGWNGYTF
.	TRBJ1-2	TRBV13	TRBD1	TGTGCCAGCAGCCCAATTTCGACAGGGGGAAGGGGCTACACCTTC	CASSPISTGGRGYTF
.	TRBJ2-3	TRBV5-5	TRBD1	TGTGCCAGCAGCCGGGACAGGGTCCCCGATACGCAGTATTTT	CASSRDRVPDTQYF